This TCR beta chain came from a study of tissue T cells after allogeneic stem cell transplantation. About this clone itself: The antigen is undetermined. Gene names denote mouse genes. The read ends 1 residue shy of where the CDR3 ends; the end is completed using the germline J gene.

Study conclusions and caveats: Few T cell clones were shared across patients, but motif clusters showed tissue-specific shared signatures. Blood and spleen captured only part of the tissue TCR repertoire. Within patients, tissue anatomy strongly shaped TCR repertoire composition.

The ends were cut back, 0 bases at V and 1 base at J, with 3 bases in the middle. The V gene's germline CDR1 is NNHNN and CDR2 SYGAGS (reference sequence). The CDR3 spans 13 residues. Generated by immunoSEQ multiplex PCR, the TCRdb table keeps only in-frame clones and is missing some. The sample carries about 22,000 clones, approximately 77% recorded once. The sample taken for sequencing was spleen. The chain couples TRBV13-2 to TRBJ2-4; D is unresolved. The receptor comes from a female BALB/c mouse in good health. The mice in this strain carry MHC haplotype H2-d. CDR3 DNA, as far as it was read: TGTGCCAGCGGTGATGTTGGTCAAAACACCTTGTAC. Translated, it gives CASGDVGQNTLY. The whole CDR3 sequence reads CASGDVGQNTLYF.